Sequencing of this T cell receptor beta chain was carried out in a study of CD8+ T cells in alopecia areata. Study-wide background: It was oral tofacitinib, at 5 to 10 mg twice daily, that treated patients received. For 6 to 18 months, tofacitinib was taken, and 6 months off drug followed.

Study-level findings and limits: Lesional scalp exceeded normal scalp in clonality, especially in alopecia totalis/universalis.

Comments on this clone: Its antigen is still unknown.

cDNA reverse transcribed from extracted RNA served as the sequencing template. Libraries were prepared by immunoSEQ multiplex PCR; TCRdb keeps only in-frame clonotypes and omits some of them. The table shows 55,000 to 75,000 clones, with roughly 44% occurring only once. The sequence came from a human donor with alopecia areata. The sample here was CD8+ T cells sorted from blood, taken at week 0.

The CDR3 region has the DNA TGTGCCAGCAGGACCTTCGCTGGGACAGGGGGCCGGGAGACCCAGTACTTC. Amino acid sequence: CASRTFAGTGGRETQYF. The V and J genes are TRBV7-8 and TRBJ2-5, with TRBD1 matching 12 bases. CDR3 length: 17 residues. Germline loops: CDR1 SGHVS, CDR2 FQNEAQ. Trimming at V came to 6 bases and at J to 5 bases, leaving 13 bases not matched to a gene.